The rows below give T cell receptor beta chains drawn from one sample of a study of CD8+ T cells in alopecia areata. Clones were read by immunoSEQ multiplex PCR, and TCRdb kept only the in-frame ones, dropping some. The sample holds approximately 150,000 clones, 50% to 65% seen once. The sample consisted of CD4+ T cells sorted from blood. The source of these receptors is a human donor in good health. Each CDR3 is given with its conserved first and last residue. A D gene is named only where the DNA matches it firmly. Clone size is stated in some rows and not others, as once, few, many or a class when expanded.

j_call clone_size d_call v_call cdr3_aa cdr3_nt
TRBJ2-7 once - TRBV2 CASSLGALSYEQYF TGTGCCAGCAGTTTAGGGGCCCTCTCCTACGAGCAGTACTTC
TRBJ2-5 - - TRBV28 CASSNGGLLQETQYF TGTGCCAGCAGCAACGGGGGGCTCCTACAAGAGACCCAGTACTTC
TRBJ1-2 - TRBD1 TRBV29-1 CSVGTAVNYGYTF TGCAGCGTGGGGACAGCCGTAAACTATGGCTACACCTTC
TRBJ1-1 - - TRBV29-1 CSAKPGNTEAFF TGCAGCGCAAAACCGGGGAACACTGAAGCTTTCTTT
TRBJ2-5 - - TRBV10-3 CAIRGGRPQETQYF TGTGCCATCAGGGGCGGACGACCACAAGAGACCCAGTACTTC
TRBJ1-5 - - TRBV29-1 CSGGTPPQPQHF TGCAGCGGAGGGACCCCGCCTCAGCCCCAGCATTTT
TRBJ2-7 - - TRBV5-1 CASSLDPAYEQYF TGCGCCAGCAGCTTGGATCCGGCGTACGAGCAGTACTTC
TRBJ2-7 few TRBD1 TRBV30 CAWSAGQGIYEQYF TGTGCCTGGAGTGCCGGACAGGGTATCTACGAGCAGTACTTC
TRBJ1-1 - - TRBV30 CAWSPDRNTEAFF TGTGCCTGGAGCCCGGACAGAAACACTGAAGCTTTCTTT
TRBJ2-1 few TRBD2 TRBV2 CASNHYSGLAGNEQFF TGTGCCAGCAATCATTACTCGGGACTAGCGGGAAACGAGCAGTTCTTC
TRBJ2-1 - - TRBV29-1 CSVDRVDEQFF TGCAGCGTTGACCGGGTGGATGAGCAGTTCTTC
TRBJ1-5 - - TRBV12-5 CASGLGNSNQPQHF TGTGCTAGTGGTTTGGGAAATAGCAATCAGCCCCAGCATTTT
TRBJ2-2 few - TRBV29-1 CSAGPNTGELFF TGCAGCGCCGGCCCGAACACCGGGGAGCTGTTTTTT
TRBJ2-1 - TRBD2 TRBV15 CATSGHGTRAYNEQFF TGTGCCACCAGCGGACACGGGACTAGGGCCTACAATGAGCAGTTCTTC
TRBJ2-2 few - TRBV7-2 CASSFFTGPMTGELFF TGTGCCAGCAGCTTCTTCACAGGTCCCATGACCGGGGAGCTGTTTTTT
TRBJ2-3 - - TRBV29-1 CSVQTRPDTQYF TGCAGCGTTCAAACTAGGCCTGATACGCAGTATTTT
TRBJ2-5 - - TRBV23-1 CASSPEGAGVFLETQYF TGCGCCAGCAGTCCGGAAGGGGCAGGGGTCTTCTTGGAGACCCAGTACTTC
TRBJ1-5 few - TRBV4-1 CASSPGEDGSQPQHF TGCGCCAGCAGCCCGGGGGAGGACGGGAGTCAGCCCCAGCATTTT
TRBJ2-1 - - TRBV30 CAWSRGPSNINEQFF TGTGCCTGGAGTCGGGGCCCCAGCAATATCAATGAGCAGTTCTTC
TRBJ1-2 few - TRBV6-6 CASSYSGSGGYTF TGTGCCAGCAGTTACTCAGGGAGTGGTGGCTACACCTTC
TRBJ2-2 - - TRBV30 CAWSGGNTGELFF TGTGCCTGGAGTGGCGGAAACACCGGGGAGCTGTTTTTT
TRBJ2-1 - - TRBV7-6 CASGTYNEQFF TGTGCCAGCGGTACCTACAATGAGCAGTTCTTC
TRBJ2-5 - - TRBV7-9 CASSLGTTVQETQYF TGTGCCAGCAGCTTAGGGACGACTGTTCAAGAGACCCAGTACTTC
TRBJ1-2 - TRBD1 TRBV7-9 CASSNNIGQGDYGYTF TGTGCCAGCAGCAACAACATCGGACAGGGAGACTATGGCTACACCTTC
TRBJ1-5 few - TRBV15 CATSPLGAQPQHF TGTGCCACCAGCCCACTGGGGGCTCAGCCCCAGCATTTT
TRBJ2-7 few - TRBV7-3 CASSLFSNGPYEQYF TGTGCCAGCAGCTTATTTTCGAATGGTCCCTACGAGCAGTACTTC
TRBJ1-1 - - TRBV18 CASTSMENTEAFF TGTGCCAGCACGTCAATGGAGAACACTGAAGCTTTCTTT
TRBJ2-5 - - TRBV29-1 CSVERGIETQYF TGCAGCGTTGAAAGGGGGATAGAGACCCAGTACTTC
TRBJ1-2 - - TRBV19 CASITSSGGNYGYTF TGTGCCAGTATTACTTCCTCCGGGGGGAACTATGGCTACACCTTC
TRBJ2-5 - - TRBV5-4 CASAMGAGETQYF TGTGCCAGCGCAATGGGGGCTGGGGAGACCCAGTACTTC
TRBJ2-4 - TRBD1 TRBV28 CAAQGDIQYF TGTGCCGCCCAGGGGGACATTCAGTACTTC
TRBJ2-1 - - TRBV4-2 CASSQDTGGASNEQFF TGTGCCAGCAGCCAAGATACGGGGGGCGCGAGCAATGAGCAGTTCTTC
TRBJ2-7 few TRBD1 TRBV29-1 CSVEVRRQGAYEQYF TGCAGCGTTGAAGTTCGCCGGCAGGGGGCCTACGAGCAGTACTTC
TRBJ1-1 - TRBD1 TRBV19 CASSTDRGTEAFF TGTGCCAGTAGTACCGACAGGGGCACTGAAGCTTTCTTT
TRBJ2-7 - TRBD2 TRBV11-2 CASSWTSGDSYEQYF TGTGCCAGCAGCTGGACTAGCGGGGACTCCTACGAGCAGTACTTC
TRBJ1-2 - - TRBV29-1 CSVAGPGYGYTF TGCAGCGTTGCGGGACCTGGGTATGGCTACACCTTC
TRBJ2-7 - - TRBV18 CASSLQPDFGEQYF TGTGCCAGCTCATTACAGCCCGATTTTGGCGAGCAGTACTTC
TRBJ1-5 once - TRBV7-9 CASSLGSASHNQPQHF TGTGCCAGCAGCTTAGGATCCGCCAGCCACAATCAGCCCCAGCATTTT
TRBJ2-7 few TRBD2 TRBV2 CASSGLAGHYEQYF TGTGCCAGCAGTGGCCTAGCGGGCCACTACGAGCAGTACTTC
TRBJ2-7 - TRBD2 TRBV28 CASSPAGGAYEQYF TGTGCCAGCAGTCCAGCGGGGGGGGCCTACGAGCAGTACTTC
TRBJ1-5 - - TRBV5-6 CASSLWMGNNQPQHF TGTGCCAGCAGCTTATGGATGGGAAACAATCAGCCCCAGCATTTT
TRBJ1-4 few - TRBV6-1 CASTLRNEKLFF TGTGCCAGCACTCTGCGGAATGAAAAACTGTTTTTT
TRBJ1-3 - - TRBV30 CAWSVGGNTIYF TGTGCCTGGAGTGTAGGTGGAAACACCATATATTTT
TRBJ2-1 - - TRBV30 CATEGGVGYNEQFF TGTGCCACCGAGGGAGGAGTGGGGTACAATGAGCAGTTCTTC
TRBJ2-3 - TRBD2 TRBV5-4 CASSLALAGVQKHTQYF TGTGCCAGCAGCTTGGCTCTAGCGGGCGTTCAAAAACATACGCAGTATTTT
TRBJ2-2 - TRBD1 TRBV5-1 CASSSWGQTTGELFF TGCGCCAGCAGCTCTTGGGGACAGACCACCGGGGAGCTGTTTTTT
TRBJ2-6 - - TRBV28 CASSFPGLGGDGANVLTF TGTGCCAGCAGTTTTCCGGGTTTGGGGGGAGATGGGGCCAACGTCCTGACTTTC
TRBJ2-3 few - TRBV18 CASSPQDTQYF TGTGCCAGCTCACCACAAGATACGCAGTATTTT
TRBJ1-3 - - TRBV30 CAWSWTSGNTIYF TGTGCCTGGAGTTGGACATCTGGAAACACCATATATTTT